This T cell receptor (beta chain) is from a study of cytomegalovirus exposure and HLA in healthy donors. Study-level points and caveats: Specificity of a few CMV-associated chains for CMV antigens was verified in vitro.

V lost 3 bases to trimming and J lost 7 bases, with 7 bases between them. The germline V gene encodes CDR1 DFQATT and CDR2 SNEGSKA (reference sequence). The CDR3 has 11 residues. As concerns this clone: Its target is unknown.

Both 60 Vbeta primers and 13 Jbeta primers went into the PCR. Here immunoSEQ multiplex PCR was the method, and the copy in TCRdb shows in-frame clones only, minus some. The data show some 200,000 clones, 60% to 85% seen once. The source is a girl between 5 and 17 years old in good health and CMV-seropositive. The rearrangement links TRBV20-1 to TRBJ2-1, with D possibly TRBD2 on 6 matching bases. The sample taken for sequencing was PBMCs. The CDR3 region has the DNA TGCAGTGCTAGGGAGGGGAATGAGCAGTTCTTC. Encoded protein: CSAREGNEQFF.